This TCR beta chain was recovered during a study of blood T cell repertoires in COVID-19. Germline V gene sequence: CDR1 MDHEN, CDR2 SYDVKM. V shed 1 base and J shed 2 bases, with 2 bases lying between them. The CDR3 is 12 amino acids. This study enrolled people aged about 18 to 90 from approximately 25 US geographic areas. Cohorts were based on clinical histories the participants reported. The authors' processing: Reference gene primer amplification gave estimated nucleated cell counts. Using immunoSEQ multiplex PCR, the repertoire was profiled, and TCRdb retains in-frame clones only, with some absent. Clonal size and the V and J genes are those of that table, whereas D and trimming came from the DNA. Of just over 300,000 clones listed, 90% are singletons.

Sequences were obtained from PBMCs or T cells enriched from blood (not recorded which). This sequence joins TRBV28 and TRBJ1-1; D not resolved. The clonotype comes from a woman between 18 and 29 years old with acute COVID-19. The CDR3 nucleotides are TGTGCCAGCAGTTTATCAAACACTGAAGCTTTCTTT. It encodes CASSLSNTEAFF.